This TCR beta chain was sequenced in a study of T cell responses to AZD1222 COVID-19 vaccine. Sequenced by immunoSEQ multiplex PCR; TCRdb stores in-frame clones only, minus some. The top ten clones hold about 4.9% of a sample with about 110,000 clones, roughly 90% of them seen once. Regarding this clone: What it recognizes is unknown.

Study-wide results and caveats: Most donors were white British and more were female, and clonal diversity was possibly underestimated. Recipients of two AZD1222 doses showed rising Spike-specific TCR breadth and depth.

From germline, CDR1 is SGHNT and CDR2 YYREEE (reference sequence). Trimming left V 2 bases short and J 3 bases short, with 7 bases between. The CDR3 runs 13 residues. The origin of this receptor is an adult in good health. The genes are TRBV5-4 and TRBJ2-3; D is perhaps TRBD1 or TRBD2 (5 bases each). Sequenced material: peripheral blood, taken on day 0 of AZD1222 vaccination. This chain's CDR3 is CASSFGGTDTQYF. CDR3 sequence (DNA): TGTGCCAGCAGCTTTGGGGGAACAGATACGCAGTATTTT.